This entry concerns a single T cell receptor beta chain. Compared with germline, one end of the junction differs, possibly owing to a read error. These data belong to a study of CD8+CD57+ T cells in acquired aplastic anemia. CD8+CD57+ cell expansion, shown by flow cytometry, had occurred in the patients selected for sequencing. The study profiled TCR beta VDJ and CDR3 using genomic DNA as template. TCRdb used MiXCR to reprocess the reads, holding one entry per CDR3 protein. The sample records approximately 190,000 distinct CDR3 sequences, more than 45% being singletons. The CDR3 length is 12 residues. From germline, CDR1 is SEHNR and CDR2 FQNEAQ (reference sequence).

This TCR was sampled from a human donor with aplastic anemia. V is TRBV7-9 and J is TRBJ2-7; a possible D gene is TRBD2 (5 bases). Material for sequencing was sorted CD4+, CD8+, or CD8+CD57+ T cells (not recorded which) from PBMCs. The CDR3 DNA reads TGCGCCAGCAGCTCCGAGGGATACGAGCAGTACTTC. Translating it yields CASSSEGYEQYF. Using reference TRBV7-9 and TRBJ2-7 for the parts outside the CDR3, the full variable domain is DTGVSQNPRHKITKRGQNVTFRCDPISEHNRLYWYRQTLGQGPEFLTYFQNEAQLEKSRLLSDRFSAERPKGSFSTLEIQRTEQGDSAMYLCASSSEGYEQYFGPGTRLTVT.